This T cell receptor (beta chain) was sequenced in a study of graft-versus-host responses after intestinal transplantation. Study at large: All recipients got anti-thymocyte globulin induction, then tacrolimus and steroids for approximately 3 years.

Study outcomes and limitations: Ileal or blood samples showed some GvH clones first, and such clones were also found in recipient marrow. In patients with graft-donor T cell macrochimerism, allograft graft-versus-host to host-versus-graft clonal ratios were high. Early post-transplant falls in HvG clones accompanied the peak levels of circulating GvH clones.

The ends were cut back, 0 bases at V and 9 bases at J, with 11 bases in the middle. There are 14 residues in the CDR3. The germline V gene encodes CDR1 MGHRA and CDR2 YSYEKL. Clones were sequenced by immunoSEQ multiplex PCR, and TCRdb holds only the in-frame ones, with some missing. The data hold approximately 90,000 clones, with 90% to 95% observed a single time. About this clone: As yet, its antigen is unknown.

The chain combines TRBV4-1 with TRBJ2-2; no definite D call. This sequence was found in a human donor who received an intestinal transplant. The starting material was unstimulated CD8+ T cells sorted from spleen or lymph node cells, obtained before intestinal transplant. The CDR3 protein is CASSQDTVEWELFF. Written as DNA, the CDR3 is TGCGCCAGCAGCCAAGATACCGTAGAGTGGGAGCTGTTTTTT.